This T cell receptor (beta chain) was retrieved from a study of blood T cell repertoires in COVID-19. Some clones are missing from TCRdb's copy, which holds only in-frame ones; the method was immunoSEQ multiplex PCR. The repertoire includes fewer than 85,000 clones, more than 75% of them detected once, and around a fifth sits in the top ten. Per germline, CDR1 SGHTA and CDR2 FQGNSA. The ends lost 4 bases at V and 3 bases at J; junction bases unmatched: 2. CDR3 length equals 14 residues. This chain links TRBV7-2 with TRBJ1-1, with TRBD1 matching 10 bases. The sequence was obtained from a human donor in a cohort sampled during active COVID-19. Sample: peripheral blood. CDR3 loop: CASSWDRGDTEAFF. The CDR3 DNA follows: TGTGCCAGCAGCTGGGACAGGGGAGACACTGAAGCTTTCTTT.